This T cell receptor (beta chain) was identified during a study of neurological immune-mediated disorders. On this clonotype: What it binds is unknown. A much larger clone lies one base from this, so it may be a read error.

The length of the CDR3 is 13 residues. Germline values: CDR1 SGHTA, CDR2 FQGNSA. V lost 3 bases to trimming and J lost 6 bases, with 10 bases between them. For the unsorted libraries, 2 million PBMCs stored at -80 C served as input. Whole-study findings and limits: HTLV-1-associated myelopathy had the most TCR clonal expansion, and multiple sclerosis had the least, less than healthy controls. None of the CDR3 amino acid sequences found in expanded clones was shared across subjects. This suggests that the TCR-beta repertoires were private in all groups.

It was by 5'RACE with 10-nucleotide random UMIs that the cDNA was made. TCRdb re-analysed the 5' RACE reads in MiXCR, keeping a single row per CDR3 protein. The sample lists about 20,000 distinct CDR3 sequences; roughly 15% were seen once. Sequenced material: PBMCs. The clonotype was recovered from a female donor with HTLV-1-associated myelopathy (HAM/TSP). The genes are TRBV7-2 and TRBJ2-3; D unresolved. The CDR3 is CASSFGEDDTQYF. In nucleotides, the CDR3 is TGTGCCAGCAGCTTTGGAGAGGACGATACGCAGTATTTT. Based on the CDR3 plus reference TRBV7-2 and TRBJ2-3, the full variable domain is GAGVSQSPSNKVTEKGKDVELRCDPISGHTALYWYRQSLGQGLEFLIYFQGNSAPDKSGLPSDRFSAERTGGSVSTLTIQRTQQEDSAVYLCASSFGEDDTQYFGPGTRLTVL.